Listed below are T cell receptor beta chains from one sample, sequenced in a study of OX40 agonist ivuxolimab in advanced cancers. Only in-frame clones appear in the TCRdb table, and some are missing; sequencing was by immunoSEQ multiplex PCR. Here the sample spans around 45,000 clones, around 77% being singletons. Sequenced material: CD4+ or CD8+ T cells sorted from blood, taken in a trial of the OX40 agonist ivuxolimab. Every receptor here comes from an adult with an advanced solid tumor such as melanoma, head and neck, liver or kidney cancer. The CDR3 runs from the conserved cysteine through the conserved F or W. A D gene is named only where the DNA matches it firmly. Clone size is stated in some rows and not others, as once, few, many or a class when expanded.

clone_size	v_call	j_call	d_call	cdr3_aa	cdr3_nt
once	TRBV2	TRBJ2-7	TRBD1	CASTPSSRDSSRYEQYF	TGTGCCAGCACCCCCTCGTCACGGGACAGCTCGCGCTACGAGCAGTACTTC
-	TRBV6-1	TRBJ2-1	TRBD1	CASSQGQGRSNEQFF	TGTGCCAGCAGTCAGGGACAGGGGCGCAGCAATGAGCAGTTCTTC
-	TRBV19	TRBJ1-3	-	CASTKEGRSSGNTIYF	TGTGCCAGTACCAAGGAGGGCAGGTCCTCTGGAAACACCATATATTTT
-	TRBV2	TRBJ2-3	-	CASGLTSFDTQYF	TGTGCCAGCGGCCTGACTAGTTTCGATACGCAGTATTTT
-	TRBV4-1	TRBJ1-3	-	CASSLIWGVGNTIYF	TGCGCCAGCAGCCTCATTTGGGGGGTTGGAAACACCATATATTTT
-	TRBV7-3	TRBJ2-5	-	CASSLSQGMGETQYF	TGTGCCAGCAGCTTAAGCCAGGGGATGGGGGAGACCCAGTACTTC
-	TRBV11-2	TRBJ2-3	-	CASSSLSSTDTQYF	TGTGCCAGCAGCTCATTGTCTAGCACAGATACGCAGTATTTT
-	TRBV15	TRBJ1-1	-	CATSRVALLRGTEAFF	TGTGCCACCAGCAGAGTGGCTCTTCTACGCGGCACTGAAGCTTTCTTT
-	TRBV6-5	TRBJ1-1	-	CASSYKGRWSEAFF	TGTGCCAGCAGTTACAAGGGACGGTGGTCTGAAGCTTTCTTT
-	TRBV7-9	TRBJ1-1	TRBD1	CASSRTGNTEAFF	TGTGCCAGCAGCAGGACAGGGAACACTGAAGCTTTCTTT
once	TRBV28	TRBJ1-2	-	CASSLHYGYTF	TGTGCCAGCAGTTTACACTATGGCTACACCTTC
-	TRBV2	TRBJ2-1	TRBD2	CASRRGGRGNEQFF	TGTGCCAGCAGGCGGGGAGGGAGAGGCAATGAGCAGTTCTTC
-	TRBV10-1	TRBJ2-2	-	CASNPPGGSYTGELFF	TGCGCCAGCAACCCCCCTGGAGGGAGTTACACCGGGGAGCTGTTTTTT
few	TRBV21-1	TRBJ2-1	-	CASSKEASGRPPSYNEQFF	TGTGCCAGCAGCAAAGAGGCTAGCGGGAGGCCCCCTTCCTACAATGAGCAGTTCTTC
-	TRBV5-3	TRBJ1-2	-	CAGVGGYRYTF	TGTGCCGGGGTTGGTGGATACCGGTACACCTTC
-	TRBV5-4	TRBJ1-5	-	CASSWRAISDQPQHF	TGTGCCAGCAGCTGGCGGGCGATTAGCGATCAGCCCCAGCATTTT
-	TRBV19	TRBJ2-3	TRBD2	CASSKNAGDLTDTQYF	TGTGCCAGTAGTAAAAACGCGGGAGACTTGACAGATACGCAGTATTTT
-	TRBV27	TRBJ1-6	-	CASSKFSGNSPLHF	TGTGCCAGCAGTAAATTCTCGGGGAATTCACCCCTCCACTTT
-	TRBV7-8	TRBJ2-7	-	CASSLGPLEQYF	TGTGCCAGCAGCTTAGGGCCCCTCGAGCAGTACTTC
once	TRBV9	TRBJ2-1	-	CASSLDLSPYNEQFF	TGTGCCAGCAGCCTCGACTTGTCGCCCTACAATGAGCAGTTCTTC
-	TRBV6-1	TRBJ1-6	-	CASSEYPGTSYSPLHF	TGTGCCAGCAGTGAATATCCAGGGACGAGTTATTCACCCCTCCACTTT
-	TRBV29-1	TRBJ2-5	TRBD2	CSVDGDWTSAIQETQYF	TGCAGCGTTGATGGGGATTGGACTAGCGCAATCCAAGAGACCCAGTACTTC
-	TRBV28	TRBJ1-6	-	CASSLRASWEGNSPLHF	TGTGCCAGCAGTTTAAGGGCTTCTTGGGAGGGGAATTCACCCCTCCACTTT
-	TRBV6-5	TRBJ1-2	-	CASIGGGYTF	TGTGCCAGCATTGGGGGTGGCTACACCTTC